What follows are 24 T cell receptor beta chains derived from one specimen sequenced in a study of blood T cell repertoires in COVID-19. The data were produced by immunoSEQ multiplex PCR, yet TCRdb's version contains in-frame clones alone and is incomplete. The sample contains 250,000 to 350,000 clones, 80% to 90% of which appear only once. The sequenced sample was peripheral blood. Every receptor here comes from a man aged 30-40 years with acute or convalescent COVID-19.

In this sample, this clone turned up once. The CDR3 coding sequence is TGTGCCAGCAGCCCCCCTGAGGGACAGGGGGATGTGTATGAGCAGTTCTTC. As protein: CASSPPEGQGDVYEQFF. This sequence joins TRBV7-9 and TRBJ2-1, with TRBD1 matching over 11 bases. Germline-derived CDR1 and CDR2 are SEHNR and FQNEAQ (reference sequence). Trimming at V came to 5 bases and at J to 8 bases, leaving 14 bases not matched to a gene. CDR3 length equals 17 residues.

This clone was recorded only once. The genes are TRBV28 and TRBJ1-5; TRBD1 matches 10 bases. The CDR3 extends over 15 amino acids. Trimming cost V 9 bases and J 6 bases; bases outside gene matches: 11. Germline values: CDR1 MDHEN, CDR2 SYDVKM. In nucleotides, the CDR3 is TGTGCCAGTAACAGTGGGCGGACAGGGGGTCAGCCCCAGCATTTT. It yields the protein CASNSGRTGGQPQHF.

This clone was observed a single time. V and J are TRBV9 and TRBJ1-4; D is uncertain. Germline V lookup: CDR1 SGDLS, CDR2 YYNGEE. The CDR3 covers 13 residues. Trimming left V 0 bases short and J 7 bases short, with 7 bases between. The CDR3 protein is CASSVGLGEKLFF. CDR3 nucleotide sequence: TGTGCCAGCAGCGTAGGCCTCGGTGAAAAACTGTTTTTT. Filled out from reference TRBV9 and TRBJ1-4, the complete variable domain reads DSGVTQTPKHLITATGQRVTLRCSPRSGDLSVYWYQQSLDQGLQFLIQYYNGEERAKGNILERFSAQQFPDLHSELNLSSLELGDSALYFCASSVGLGEKLFFGSGTQLSVL.

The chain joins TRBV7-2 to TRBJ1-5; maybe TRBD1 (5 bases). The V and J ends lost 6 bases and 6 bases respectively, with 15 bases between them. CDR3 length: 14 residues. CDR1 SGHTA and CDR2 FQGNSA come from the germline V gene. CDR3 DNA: TGTGCCAGCAGTGTGGGGGGTCCTCGTCAGCCCCAGCATTTT. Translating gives CASSVGGPRQPQHF. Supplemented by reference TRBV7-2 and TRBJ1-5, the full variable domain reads GAGVSQSPSNKVTEKGKDVELRCDPISGHTALYWYRQSLGQGLEFLIYFQGNSAPDKSGLPSDRFSAERTGGSVSTLTIQRTQQEDSAVYLCASSVGGPRQPQHFGDGTRLSIL.

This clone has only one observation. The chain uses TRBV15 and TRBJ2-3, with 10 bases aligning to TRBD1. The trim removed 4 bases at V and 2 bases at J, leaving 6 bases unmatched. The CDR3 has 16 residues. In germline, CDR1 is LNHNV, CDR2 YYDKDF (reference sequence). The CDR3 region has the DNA TGTGCCACCAGCACACGGGACAGGGGATTCACAGATACGCAGTATTTT. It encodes CATSTRDRGFTDTQYF.

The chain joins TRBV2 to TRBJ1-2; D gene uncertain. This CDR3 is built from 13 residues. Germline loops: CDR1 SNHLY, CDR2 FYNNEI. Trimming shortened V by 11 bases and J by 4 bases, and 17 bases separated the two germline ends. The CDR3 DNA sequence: TGTGCCCTACCAATATTGGTTACCTATGGCTACACCTTC. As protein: CALPILVTYGYTF.

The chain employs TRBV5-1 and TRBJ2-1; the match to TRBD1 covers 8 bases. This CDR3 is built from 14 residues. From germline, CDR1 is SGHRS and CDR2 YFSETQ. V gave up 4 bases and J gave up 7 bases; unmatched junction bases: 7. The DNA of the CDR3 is TGCGCCAGCAGCACCGACAGGGGAAGAAATGAGCAGTTCTTC. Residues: CASSTDRGRNEQFF.

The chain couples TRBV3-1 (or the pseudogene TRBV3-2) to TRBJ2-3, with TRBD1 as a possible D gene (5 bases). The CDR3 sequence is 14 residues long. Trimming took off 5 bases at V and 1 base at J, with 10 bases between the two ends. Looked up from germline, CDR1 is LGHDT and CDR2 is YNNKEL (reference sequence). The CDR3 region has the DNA TGTGCCAGCAGCAAACTGACAGGCACAGATACGCAGTATTTT. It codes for CASSKLTGTDTQYF.

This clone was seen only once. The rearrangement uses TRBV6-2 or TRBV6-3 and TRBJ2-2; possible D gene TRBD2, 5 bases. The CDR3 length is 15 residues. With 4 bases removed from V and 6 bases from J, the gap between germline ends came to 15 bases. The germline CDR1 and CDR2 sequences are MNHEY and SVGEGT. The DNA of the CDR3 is TGTGCCAGCAGTTCCACTAGTCTAGTACCCGGGGAGCTGTTTTTT. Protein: CASSSTSLVPGELFF.

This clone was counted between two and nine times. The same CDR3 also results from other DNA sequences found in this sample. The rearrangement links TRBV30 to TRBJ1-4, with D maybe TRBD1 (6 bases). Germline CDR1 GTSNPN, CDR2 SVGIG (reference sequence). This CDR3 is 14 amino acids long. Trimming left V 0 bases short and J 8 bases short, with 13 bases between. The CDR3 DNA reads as TGTGCCTGGAGTGTTGGGGGCGTGCGGGAAAAACTGTTTTTT. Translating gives CAWSVGGVREKLFF.

The CDR3 DNA reads as TGTTTAAATCGGGGGAGGGGCCACGAGCAGTACTTC. This encodes CLNRGRGHEQYF. The rearrangement links TRBV30 to TRBJ2-7, with 7 nucleotides matching TRBD2. Germline CDR1 reads GTSNPN; CDR2 reads SVGIG (reference sequence). CDR3 length: 12 amino acids.

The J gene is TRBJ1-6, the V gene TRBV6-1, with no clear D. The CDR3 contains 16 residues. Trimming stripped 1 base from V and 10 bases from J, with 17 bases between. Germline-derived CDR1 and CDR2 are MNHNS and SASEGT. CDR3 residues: CASSEGAGRQGSPLHF. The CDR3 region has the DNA TGTGCCAGCAGTGAAGGGGCAGGCAGACAAGGATCACCCCTCCACTTT.

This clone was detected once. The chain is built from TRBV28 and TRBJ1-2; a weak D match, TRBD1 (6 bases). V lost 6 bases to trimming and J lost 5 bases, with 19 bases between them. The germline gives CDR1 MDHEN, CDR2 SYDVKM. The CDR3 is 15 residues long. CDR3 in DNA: TGTGCCAGCAGAACGGGAAGGGGGAATGTTTATGGCTACACCTTC. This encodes CASRTGRGNVYGYTF.

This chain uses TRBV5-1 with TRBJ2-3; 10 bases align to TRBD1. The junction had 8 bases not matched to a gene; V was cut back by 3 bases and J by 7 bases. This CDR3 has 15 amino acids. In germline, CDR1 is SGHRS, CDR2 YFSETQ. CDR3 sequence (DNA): TGCGCCAGCAGCTCCCTGACAGGGGGCGCATATACGCAGTATTTT. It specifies CASSSLTGGAYTQYF.

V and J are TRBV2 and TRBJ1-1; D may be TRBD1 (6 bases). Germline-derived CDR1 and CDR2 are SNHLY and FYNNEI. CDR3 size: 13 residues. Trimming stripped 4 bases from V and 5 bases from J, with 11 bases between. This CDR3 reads CASSAEGGTEAFF. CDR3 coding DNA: TGTGCCAGCAGTGCCGAGGGGGGGACTGAAGCTTTCTTT. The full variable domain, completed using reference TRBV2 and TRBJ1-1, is EPEVTQTPSHQVTQMGQEVILRCVPISNHLYFYWYRQILGQKVEFLVSFYNNEISEKSEIFDDQFSVERPDGSNFTLKIRSTKLEDSAMYFCASSAEGGTEAFFGQGTRLTVV.

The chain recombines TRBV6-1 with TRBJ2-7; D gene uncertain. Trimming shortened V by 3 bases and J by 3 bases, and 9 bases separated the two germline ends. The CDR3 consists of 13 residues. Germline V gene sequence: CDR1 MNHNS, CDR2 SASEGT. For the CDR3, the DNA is TGTGCCAGCAGTGACGATCGAGTCTACGAGCAGTACTTC. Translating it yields CASSDDRVYEQYF.

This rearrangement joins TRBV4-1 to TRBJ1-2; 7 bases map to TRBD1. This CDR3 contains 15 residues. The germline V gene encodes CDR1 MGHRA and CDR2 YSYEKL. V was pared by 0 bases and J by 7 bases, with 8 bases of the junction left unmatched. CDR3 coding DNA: TGCGCCAGCAGCCAAGATCCTGGGACAGTGGTTGGCTACACCTTC. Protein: CASSQDPGTVVGYTF.

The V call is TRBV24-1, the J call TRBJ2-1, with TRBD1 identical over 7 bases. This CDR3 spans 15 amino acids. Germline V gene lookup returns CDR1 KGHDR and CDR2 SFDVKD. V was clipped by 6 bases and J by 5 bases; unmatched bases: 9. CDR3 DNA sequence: TGTGCCACCAGTAATTCCGGGACAGCAAACAATGAGCAGTTCTTC. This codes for CATSNSGTANNEQFF.

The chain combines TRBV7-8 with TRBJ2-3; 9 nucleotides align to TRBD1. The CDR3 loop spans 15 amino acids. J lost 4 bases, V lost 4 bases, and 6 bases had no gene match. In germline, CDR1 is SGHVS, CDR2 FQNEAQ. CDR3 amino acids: CASSSGQGEADTQYF. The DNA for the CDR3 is TGTGCCAGCAGCTCGGGACAGGGTGAGGCAGATACGCAGTATTTT. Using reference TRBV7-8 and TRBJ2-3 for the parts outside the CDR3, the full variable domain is GAGVSQSPRYKVAKRGQDVALRCDPISGHVSLFWYQQALGQGPEFLTYFQNEAQLDKSGLPSDRFFAERPEGSVSTLKIQRTQQEDSAVYLCASSSGQGEADTQYFGPGTRLTVL.

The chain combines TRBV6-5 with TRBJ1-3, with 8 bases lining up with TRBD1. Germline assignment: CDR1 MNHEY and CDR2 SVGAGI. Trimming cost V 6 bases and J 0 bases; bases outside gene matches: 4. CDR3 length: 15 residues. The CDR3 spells CASSLDRASGNTIYF. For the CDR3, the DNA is TGTGCCAGCAGCCTGGACAGGGCCTCTGGAAACACCATATATTTT.

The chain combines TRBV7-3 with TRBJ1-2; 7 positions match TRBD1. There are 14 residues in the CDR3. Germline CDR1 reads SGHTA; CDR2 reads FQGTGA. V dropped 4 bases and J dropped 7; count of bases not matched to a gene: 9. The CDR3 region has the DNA TGTGCCAGCAGCTCCACCTGGCAGGGGGGTGGCTACACCTTC. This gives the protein CASSSTWQGGGYTF.

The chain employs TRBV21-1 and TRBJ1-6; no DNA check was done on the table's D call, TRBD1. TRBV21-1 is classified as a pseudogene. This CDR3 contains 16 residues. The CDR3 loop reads CASSTQRGTGCSPLHF. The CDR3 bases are TGTGCCAGCAGCACCCAAAGGGGGACAGGATGTTCACCCCTCCACTTT.

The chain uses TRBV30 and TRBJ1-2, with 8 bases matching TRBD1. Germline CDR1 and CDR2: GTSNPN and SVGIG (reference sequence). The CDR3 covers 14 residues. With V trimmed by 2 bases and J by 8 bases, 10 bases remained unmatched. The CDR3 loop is CAWSYDRGREGYTF. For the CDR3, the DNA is TGTGCCTGGAGTTATGACAGGGGAAGAGAAGGCTACACCTTC.

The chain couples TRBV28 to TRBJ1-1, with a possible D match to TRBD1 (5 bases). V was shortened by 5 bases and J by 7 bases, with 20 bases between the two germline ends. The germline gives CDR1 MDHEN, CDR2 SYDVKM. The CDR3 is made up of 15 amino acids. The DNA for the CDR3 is TGTGCCAGCAGTATCCCAAAAGGGCCCCAGGGTGAAGCTTTCTTT. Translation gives CASSIPKGPQGEAFF.